These 5 T cell receptor beta chains share one sample of origin, sequenced in a study of blood T cell repertoires in COVID-19. Generated by immunoSEQ multiplex PCR, the TCRdb table keeps only in-frame clones and is missing some. Of 160,000 or so clones in the sample, roughly 80% were seen once. Material for sequencing was PBMCs or T cells enriched from blood (not recorded which). These receptors all come from a woman aged 40 to 50 with acute COVID-19.

The rearrangement uses TRBV29-1 and TRBJ1-5; 7 bases align to TRBD1. Per the germline V gene, CDR1 is SQVTM and CDR2 is ANQGSEA. The length of the CDR3 is 13 residues. The V gene end was trimmed by 4 bases and the J gene end by 5 bases; junction bases not matched to a gene: 5. The CDR3 region has the DNA TGCAGCGTTGCAGGGGGGCCCCATCAGCCCCAGCATTTT. Residues: CSVAGGPHQPQHF.

J is TRBJ2-7 and V is TRBV10-3, with 9 bases that match TRBD1. The CDR3 has 13 residues. With 10 bases clipped from V and 0 bases from J, the junction kept 4 bases outside the gene matches. Per the germline V gene, CDR1 is ENHRY and CDR2 is SYGVKD. The CDR3 DNA reads as TGTGCCACCAGGGGACAGGGCTCCTACGAGCAGTACTTC. This codes for CATRGQGSYEQYF.

The J gene is TRBJ1-1, the V gene TRBV5-1; possibly TRBD1 for D (5 bases). The CDR3 is 13 residues long. CDR1 is SGHRS and CDR2 is YFSETQ in the germline V gene. The germline V and J ends were trimmed by 7 bases and 1 base, with 11 bases remaining between them. DNA for the CDR3: TGCGCCAGCGGCAGGGCTCAGAACACTGAAGCTTTCTTT. Its protein is CASGRAQNTEAFF. The full variable domain, its missing parts supplied by reference TRBV5-1 and TRBJ1-1, is KAGVTQTPRYLIKTRGQQVTLSCSPISGHRSVSWYQQTPGQGLQFLFEYFSETQRNKGNFPGRFSGRQFSNSRSEMNVSTLELGDSALYLCASGRAQNTEAFFGQGTRLTVV.

The chain has TRBV27 and TRBJ2-3; D uncertain. The germline gives CDR1 MNHEY, CDR2 SMNVEV (reference sequence). Trimming cost V 6 bases and J 0 bases, with 16 bases left between them. This CDR3 has 16 residues. The CDR3 protein is CASSVRRTSSTDTQYF. The CDR3 DNA is TGTGCCAGCAGCGTGCGGCGCACTTCTAGCACAGATACGCAGTATTTT.

The genes are TRBV6-2 or TRBV6-3 and TRBJ2-7; a weak D match, TRBD2 (7 bases). From germline, CDR1 is MNHEY and CDR2 SVGEGT. The CDR3 is made up of 15 amino acids. V was pared by 5 bases and J by 4 bases, with 18 bases between. CDR3 coding DNA: TGTGCCAGCAGTGCCCGGGGGGCGGCCCCTTACGAGCAGTACTTC. This gives the protein CASSARGAAPYEQYF.